The table lists the clone carrying this T cell receptor beta chain with many counts. The antigen is unknown. Noted time point: newly diagnosed GD, antithyroid drugs for less than 3 months. The TCR library was made from RNA that had been extracted from PBMCs in TRIzol. Doctors identified Graves' disease using the American Thyroid Association guidelines. Assembly of TCR beta libraries relied on iRepertoire HTBI primers together with Arm-PCR of CDR3 regions. TCRdb re-called the multiplex PCR reads through MiXCR, storing one row per CDR3 protein. The top ten clones hold 14% of a sample with about 240,000 distinct CDR3 sequences, around 21% of them seen once. CDR1 and CDR2 from the germline V gene are SEHNR and FQNEAQ (reference sequence). Trimming shortened V by 4 bases and J by 8 bases, and 17 bases separated the two germline ends. This CDR3 has 15 amino acids. The sample is drawn from a study of regulatory T cells in long-lasting Graves disease. About the study: The study enrolled newly diagnosed Graves' patients on antithyroid drugs under 3 months. General study points: Thyroid tissue went unstudied; only peripheral blood was examined.

The sequencing here drew on peripheral blood mononuclear cells (PBMCs), taken at new diagnosis, from a patient treated with antithyroid drugs. The TCR was taken from a female donor with Graves disease. This rearrangement joins TRBV7-9 to TRBJ1-4; D unresolved. CDR3 coding DNA: TGTGCCAGCAGCTCGATGGCCAGAAGTAGGGAAAAACTGTTTTTT. Translated: CASSSMARSREKLFF.